This T cell receptor (beta chain) originates from a study of cytomegalovirus exposure and HLA in healthy donors. Findings and limits, study-wide: In a later analysis, an Asian-associated ancestry cluster reportedly showed fewer N-insertions than the approximately 700-donor mean. Only CMV serostatus was available as immune exposure information.

Concerning this clone: Its antigen is not identified.

Researchers ran the PCR with 60 Vbeta and 13 Jbeta primers. Method: immunoSEQ multiplex PCR; TCRdb's copy keeps in-frame clones and lacks some. The sample has roughly 200,000 clones; over 70% are singletons. The TCR sequence derives from a woman aged 50 to 60 in good health and CMV-seronegative. What was sequenced was PBMCs.

This CDR3 reads CASSLEAGTSGGTDTQYF. CDR3 DNA sequence: TGTGCCAGCAGCTTAGAGGCGGGGACTAGCGGGGGCACAGATACGCAGTATTTT. V usage is TRBV7-9 and J usage is TRBJ2-3; 13 bases align to TRBD2. The length of the CDR3 is 18 residues. Unmatched junction bases numbered 5, after V lost 1 base and J lost 1 base. The germline V gene has CDR1 SEHNR and CDR2 FQNEAQ (reference sequence).